There are many counts of the clone carrying this TCR beta chain. Its antigen is not known. This sample is drawn from a study of T cells in Graves' hyperthyroidism and ophthalmopathy. Exclusion followed for patients with uncontrolled infection, other autoimmune disease, pregnancy or lactation. Trimming cost V 3 bases and J 5 bases, with 16 bases left between them. The CDR3 extends over 15 amino acids. Amplification targeted TCR beta CDR3 regions from RNA transcripts. With the HTBI primer set, the TCR CDR3 went through a first round of RT-PCR. TCRdb redid the calling of the multiplex PCR reads with MiXCR, one entry per CDR3 protein. The table lists 500,000 to 650,000 distinct CDR3 sequences, around 50% of them singletons, with about 45% in the top ten. Findings and caveats of the study: It was a median roughly six months before onset that the model predicted ophthalmopathy. Separation of ophthalmopathy from stable hyperthyroidism was achieved by a 13 V-J model.

This chain uses TRBV12-3 or TRBV12-4 with TRBJ2-5, with D possibly called TRBD1 or TRBD2 (6 bases each). The TCR was taken from an adult woman with Graves' disease, either hyperthyroidism or ophthalmopathy (not recorded which). The sequenced sample was peripheral blood or thyroid tissue (not recorded which). Here the CDR3 reads CASSFRGLRLETQYF. The CDR3 DNA follows: TGTGCCAGCAGTTTTCGGGGGCTTAGATTGGAGACCCAGTACTTC.